The 10 T cell receptor beta chains below all came from one sample that was sequenced in a study of Graves' ophthalmopathy and Graves' hyperthyroidism. Beta-chain TCR CDR3 regions were amplified from RNA transcripts. The library came from an HTBI-primed first-round RT-PCR and a second-round multiplex PCR. TCRdb redid the calling of the multiplex PCR reads with MiXCR, one entry per CDR3 protein. In the table there are about 380,000 distinct CDR3 sequences, 15% of which are singletons. The specimen sequenced was peripheral blood. These receptors were obtained from a woman aged 18-35 years with stable Graves' hyperthyroidism.

This clonotype was counted many times. The chain has TRBV6-2 or TRBV6-3 and TRBJ1-2; 7 positions match TRBD1. This CDR3 is built from 15 residues. CDR1 MNHEY and CDR2 SVGEGT come from the germline V gene. J lost 1 base, V lost 1 base, and 3 bases had no gene match. The CDR3 DNA follows: TGTGCCAGCAGTTACTGGGACAGCCATAACTATGGCTACACCTTC. Protein product: CASSYWDSHNYGYTF.

This clonotype was detected ten times or more. The chain uses TRBV6-1 and TRBJ1-5; 11 bases align to TRBD1. This CDR3 comprises 14 residues. Germline values: CDR1 MNHNS, CDR2 SASEGT. The V and J ends lost 7 bases and 4 bases, in that order; junction bases with no gene match: 3. CDR3 in amino acids: CASIRDRGNQPQHF. CDR3 DNA sequence: TGTGCCAGCATCCGGGACAGGGGGAATCAGCCCCAGCATTTT.

This clonotype was recorded a few times. The chain carries TRBV4-1 and TRBJ2-2, with 9 bases lining up with TRBD1. The CDR3 has 19 amino acids. V lost 1 base to trimming and J lost 5 bases; unmatched junction nucleotides: 14. In germline, CDR1 is MGHRA, CDR2 YSYEKL. The CDR3 protein is CASSQGPGRGQGKTGELFF. The CDR3 DNA follows: TGCGCCAGCAGCCAAGGCCCCGGCCGGGGACAGGGTAAAACCGGGGAGCTGTTTTTT.

Comment on this clonotype: A clone one base away is much larger, so this may be a read error. The chain links TRBV6-5 to TRBJ1-3; D not certain. Germline V gives CDR1 MNHEY, CDR2 SVGAGI. CDR3 size: 15 residues. CDR3 DNA: TGTCCCAGCAGTTACTCAAGGGATGCTGGAAACACCATATATTTT. This sequence encodes CPSSYSRDAGNTIYF.

This clonotype was detected ten times or more. This chain joins TRBV12-3 or TRBV12-4 and TRBJ1-2; the match to TRBD1 covers 8 bases. V gave up 5 bases and J gave up 7 bases; unmatched junction bases: 3. CDR3 length equals 12 residues. The CDR3 nucleotides are TGTGCCAGCAGTCCCGGGACAGGTGGCTACACCTTC. Protein sequence: CASSPGTGGYTF.

This clonotype was seen many times. V gene TRBV7-9 combines with J gene TRBJ2-7; D is undetermined. Looked up from germline, CDR1 is SEHNR and CDR2 is FQNEAQ (reference sequence). The CDR3 covers 12 residues. V gave up 2 bases and J gave up 3 bases, with 5 bases separating them. CDR3 DNA: TGTGCCAGCAGCTTATCCCACTACGAGCAGTACTTC. As protein: CASSLSHYEQYF.

The rearrangement uses TRBV19 and TRBJ2-7, with 8 nucleotides matching TRBD1. The CDR3 spans 12 residues. Germline trimming cut 5 bases from V and 6 bases from J; bases unmatched to any gene: 3. Per germline, CDR1 LNHDA and CDR2 SQIVND (reference sequence). The DNA for the CDR3 is TGTGCCAGTAGTCAGGGGGCGACCGAGCAGTACTTC. Encoded protein: CASSQGATEQYF. The full variable domain, completed using reference TRBV19 and TRBJ2-7, is DGGITQSPKYLFRKEGQNVTLSCEQNLNHDAMYWYRQDPGQGLRLIYYSQIVNDFQKGDIAEGYSVSREKKESFPLTVTSAQKNPTAFYLCASSQGATEQYFGPGTRLTVT.

This clonotype was detected ten times or more. This chain connects TRBV10-3 to TRBJ1-1; no clear D gene. The V end was cut by 0 bases, the J end by 5 bases, with 13 bases between. From germline, CDR1 is ENHRY and CDR2 SYGVKD. There are 15 residues in the CDR3. The CDR3 region is CAISESIGSSTEAFF. The CDR3 DNA reads as TGTGCCATCAGTGAGTCGATCGGATCTAGTACTGAAGCTTTCTTT.

This clonotype was observed many times. This chain connects TRBV12-3 or TRBV12-4 to TRBJ2-7; tentatively, D is TRBD2 (5 bases). This CDR3 is built from 13 residues. The V end was cut by 4 bases, the J end by 7 bases, with 14 bases between. DNA for the CDR3: TGTGCCAGCAGTTCCGGCGGGTCTAGGGAGCAGTACTTC. The encoded protein is CASSSGGSREQYF.

This clonotype was observed at least ten times. The chain employs TRBV7-8 and TRBJ2-3; maybe TRBD2 (5 bases). Germline assignment: CDR1 SGHVS and CDR2 FQNEAQ. This CDR3 has 14 residues. With 1 base removed from V and 0 bases from J, the gap between germline ends came to 5 bases. The CDR3 DNA follows: TGTGCCAGCAGCTTAGGGACTAGCACAGATACGCAGTATTTT. As protein: CASSLGTSTDTQYF.